Following are 14 T cell receptor beta chains from one sample sequenced in a study of CD8 T cells in ankylosing spondylitis. TCRdb recomputed calls from the 5' RACE reads with MiXCR, one row per CDR3 protein. The data contain 450,000 to 550,000 distinct CDR3 sequences, roughly 5.3% of them singletons. These receptors lack a known antigen. Study-level results: Several highly homologous variants made up a TCR beta motif, and this motif appeared characteristic of ankylosing spondylitis blood.

Sequenced: blood, either unsorted or a sorted T cell fraction (not recorded which). These receptors came from a male donor with ankylosing spondylitis.

This clonotype was seen repeatedly, ten times or more. The chain uses TRBV15 and TRBJ1-2, with 8 nucleotides matching TRBD1. This CDR3 comprises 15 residues. Germline loops: CDR1 LNHNV, CDR2 YYDKDF (reference sequence). V shed 1 base and J 4 bases; nucleotides not matched to a gene: 5. CDR3 in amino acids: CATSRVGTGFYGYTF. CDR3 bases: TGTGCCACCAGCAGAGTGGGGACAGGATTCTATGGCTACACCTTC.

This clonotype was observed many times. This chain links TRBV29-1 with TRBJ2-7; D gene uncertain. The V gene's germline CDR1 is SQVTM and CDR2 ANQGSEA. Trimming left V 3 bases short and J 2 bases short, with 8 bases between. The CDR3 sequence is 12 residues long. The CDR3 protein is CSVEDPAYEQYF. CDR3 DNA sequence: TGCAGCGTTGAGGACCCGGCCTACGAGCAGTACTTC.

This clonotype was found many times. The chain links TRBV7-2 to TRBJ1-5; 9 nucleotides agree with TRBD1. Germline values: CDR1 SGHTA, CDR2 FQGNSA. The length of the CDR3 is 13 residues. V was pared by 3 bases and J by 7 bases, with 1 base of the junction left unmatched. This chain's CDR3 is CASSLDRGQPQHF. For the CDR3, the DNA is TGTGCCAGCAGCTTGGACAGGGGCCAGCCCCAGCATTTT.

In its sample, this clonotype was seen many times. The CDR3 sequence is CSAGGGNYGYTF. The CDR3 DNA reads TGCAGCGCTGGCGGGGGGAACTATGGCTACACCTTC. The chain recombines TRBV29-1 with TRBJ1-2; weak D call: TRBD1 (5 bases). V was shortened by 7 bases and J by 2 bases, with 11 bases between the two germline ends. Germline-derived CDR1 and CDR2 are SQVTM and ANQGSEA. This CDR3 is built from 12 residues.

This clonotype was counted many times. This chain joins TRBV7-6 and TRBJ1-5; 9 positions match TRBD1. Germline CDR1 reads SGHVS; CDR2 reads FNYEAQ. This CDR3 comprises 15 residues. V was pared by 1 base and J by 5 bases, with 3 bases of the junction left unmatched. The CDR3 nucleotides are TGTGCCAGCAGCTTAGGGACAGGGGTGGATCAGCCCCAGCATTTT. The encoded protein is CASSLGTGVDQPQHF.

Ten or more counts support this clonotype. The V gene is TRBV10-3, the J gene TRBJ2-7, with 9 bases identical to TRBD1. Germline CDR1 is ENHRY and CDR2 is SYGVKD. Trimming cost V 10 bases and J 5 bases; bases outside gene matches: 6. This CDR3 has 12 residues. The CDR3 spells CATQGAQDEQYF. The DNA for the CDR3 is TGTGCCACACAGGGGGCGCAGGACGAGCAGTACTTC.

In this sample, this clonotype turned up a few times. V and J are TRBV28 and TRBJ1-1; D not certain. The germline V and J ends were trimmed by 3 bases and 4 bases, with 12 bases remaining between them. Germline CDR1 is MDHEN and CDR2 is SYDVKM. The CDR3 is made up of 14 amino acids. CDR3 region: CASSFSGLGTEAFF. The CDR3 region has the DNA TGTGCCAGCAGTTTTTCCGGGTTGGGCACTGAAGCTTTCTTT.

This clonotype was seen at least ten times. This chain connects TRBV12-3 or TRBV12-4 to TRBJ1-6; D is perhaps TRBD1 (5 bases). Trimming removed 6 bases at V and 0 bases at J, with 12 bases between. This CDR3 has 16 amino acids. The DNA for the CDR3 is TGTGCCAGCAGCATCAGGGCCCTCTCCTATAATTCACCCCTCCACTTT. Its protein is CASSIRALSYNSPLHF.

This clonotype was detected many times. The J gene is TRBJ1-6, the V gene TRBV5-5, with no clear D. The germline V gene encodes CDR1 SGHKS and CDR2 YYEKEE (reference sequence). Between the trimmed V and J ends, which lost 0 bases and 14 bases, there was a span of 12 bases. The CDR3 spans 13 residues. CDR3 coding DNA: TGTGCCAGCAGCTTGGATGGCGCAGGCACCCTCCACTTT. It encodes CASSLDGAGTLHF.

This clonotype was seen at least ten times. The V gene is TRBV7-9, the J gene TRBJ2-7, with D tentatively TRBD2 (7 bases). Germline V gene sequence: CDR1 SEHNR, CDR2 FQNEAQ (reference sequence). The CDR3 has 15 residues. Trimming cost V 8 bases and J 0 bases, with 17 bases left between them. This CDR3 is CASGRGDMSSYEQYF. The CDR3 DNA is TGTGCCAGCGGACGGGGGGACATGAGCTCCTACGAGCAGTACTTC. Using reference TRBV7-9 and TRBJ2-7 for the parts outside the CDR3, the full variable domain is DTGVSQNPRHKITKRGQNVTFRCDPISEHNRLYWYRQTLGQGPEFLTYFQNEAQLEKSRLLSDRFSAERPKGSFSTLEIQRTEQGDSAMYLCASGRGDMSSYEQYFGPGTRLTVT.

This clonotype showed up many times. The V gene is TRBV27, the J gene TRBJ2-3, with 8 bases lining up with TRBD2. The length of the CDR3 is 15 residues. Losses at the gene ends were 0 bases for V and 3 bases for J; bases not matched to a gene: 2. Germline-derived CDR1 and CDR2 are MNHEY and SMNVEV (reference sequence). CDR3 loop: CASSLSSGGTDTQYF. In nucleotides, the CDR3 is TGTGCCAGCAGTTTATCGAGCGGGGGAACAGATACGCAGTATTTT.

This clonotype was seen repeatedly, ten times or more. This rearrangement joins TRBV20-1 to TRBJ2-3; perhaps TRBD1 as D (6 bases). Germline V gene data show CDR1 as DFQATT and CDR2 as SNEGSKA (reference sequence). The length of the CDR3 is 13 residues. Trimming shortened V by 6 bases and J by 2 bases, and 12 bases separated the two germline ends. CDR3 sequence: CSAHRVSTDTQYF. CDR3 sequence (DNA): TGCAGTGCGCACAGGGTATCCACAGATACGCAGTATTTT.

The chain carries TRBV11-2 and TRBJ1-2, with D tentatively TRBD1 (6 bases). Germline V gene lookup returns CDR1 SGHAT and CDR2 FQNNGV. Between the trimmed V and J ends, which lost 0 bases and 8 bases, there was a span of 13 bases. The CDR3 loop spans 14 amino acids. CDR3 region: CASSLDRGPGGYTF. The CDR3 DNA reads as TGTGCCAGCAGCTTAGACAGGGGCCCTGGGGGCTACACCTTC. Filled out from reference TRBV11-2 and TRBJ1-2, the complete variable domain reads EAGVAQSPRYKIIEKRQSVAFWCNPISGHATLYWYQQILGQGPKLLIQFQNNGVVDDSQLPKDRFSAERLKGVDSTLKIQPAKLEDSAVYLCASSLDRGPGGYTFGSGTRLTVV.

This clonotype was observed many times. This chain uses TRBV6-1 with TRBJ1-4; unclear D gene. The germline CDR1 and CDR2 sequences are MNHNS and SASEGT. Trimming shortened V by 11 bases and J by 5 bases, and 12 bases separated the two germline ends. CDR3 size: 12 residues. The CDR3 is CAERRLNEKLFF. CDR3 coding DNA: TGTGCCGAGAGGAGATTGAATGAAAAACTGTTTTTT.